This section outlines one T cell receptor (beta chain) sequence together with its context. Its antigen remains unidentified. The sample comes from a study of cytomegalovirus exposure and HLA in healthy donors. Study-level findings and limits: CMV serostatus was the only recorded immune exposure for donors. Researchers reported in a later analysis that a missense DCLRE1C variant was tied to TCR beta V- and J-gene trimming. A later analysis reportedly found fewer N-insertions in an Asian-associated ancestry cluster than the roughly 670-donor mean.

The germline CDR1 and CDR2 sequences are MNHEY and SVGAGI. The CDR3 runs 13 residues. Trimming cost V 2 bases and J 6 bases, with 8 bases left between them. The PCR had 60 Vbeta and 13 Jbeta primers. Repertoires were generated with immunoSEQ multiplex PCR, while TCRdb's copy carries only in-frame clones and drops some. The sample gives around 95,000 clones, around 67% of which show up once; roughly 1.8% is in the top ten. The V and J genes are TRBV6-5 and TRBJ1-5; D not resolved. The source material was PBMCs. This clonotype was obtained from a male donor in good health and CMV-seronegative. The CDR3 reads CASSYAPGQPQHF. The CDR3 DNA sequence: TGTGCCAGCAGTTACGCACCGGGTCAGCCCCAGCATTTT.